This T cell receptor (beta chain) comes out of a study of cytomegalovirus exposure and HLA in healthy donors. After removal of 8 bases from V and 2 bases from J, the junction contained 6 bases not matched to a gene. The CDR3 extends over 14 amino acids. CDR1 SNHLY and CDR2 FYNNEI come from the germline V gene. Measured with immunoSEQ multiplex PCR; TCRdb has only the in-frame clones, and not every one. The data show 250,000 to 300,000 clones, with around 90% seen just once and under 0.4% held by the top ten. The source material was PBMCs. This chain connects TRBV2 to TRBJ1-2; 9 bases are a match to TRBD1. The sequence came from a woman aged 18-35 years in good health and CMV-seronegative. CDR3 sequence reads: CASGGQGGNYGYTF. CDR3 bases: TGTGCCAGCGGGGGACAGGGAGGGAACTATGGCTACACCTTC.